This T cell receptor (beta chain) was obtained from a study of blood T cell repertoires in COVID-19. The method was immunoSEQ multiplex PCR; TCRdb's version includes in-frame clones alone and lacks a portion of them. Among 250,000 to 300,000 clones listed, around 80% were seen once. Participants had their cohort set by participant-reported clinical history. This CDR3 region has 12 residues. Germline CDR1 is MNHEY and CDR2 is SVGEGT. V was pared by 4 bases and J by 5 bases, with 7 bases between. Source material: PBMCs or T cells enriched from blood (not recorded which). This TCR derives from a man aged 25-45 years with acute COVID-19. The chain links TRBV6-2 or TRBV6-3 to TRBJ2-3; D unresolved. CDR3 residues: CASSSRGDTQYF. CDR3 DNA: TGTGCCAGCAGTTCCCGCGGAGATACGCAGTATTTT.